The 18 T cell receptor beta chains below come from one sample, sequenced in a study of vaccination effects on CD4 cells after COVID-19. Their antigens remain unidentified. This table comes from immunoSEQ multiplex PCR, and its TCRdb copy is limited to in-frame clones, with some not included. The sample shows around 40,000 clones, roughly four fifths of them seen only once. Sequencing was preceded by expansion of antigen-specific CD4+ T cells with viral peptide pools in the ViraFEST assay. Subsequent to a culture period of 10 to 11 days, CD4+ T cells were isolated. Sometime from March through December 2020, the person acquired a SARS-CoV-2 infection that PCR confirmed. Source: CD4+ T cells from PBMCs cultured with a peptide pool, taken before COVID-19 vaccination. These receptors came from a human donor who had a prior SARS-CoV-2 infection.

Written as DNA, the CDR3 is TGTGCCAGCAGCCATAGGGGTAACGGGGAGCTGTTTTTT. As protein: CASSHRGNGELFF. J is TRBJ2-2 and V is TRBV11-3; D is possibly TRBD1 (5 bases). V shed 5 bases and J shed 7 bases, with 11 bases lying between them. There are 13 residues in the CDR3. Per germline, CDR1 SGHNT and CDR2 YENEEA. The entire variable domain, with the rest obtained from reference TRBV11-3 and TRBJ2-2, is as follows: EAGVVQSPRYKIIEKKQPVAFWCNPISGHNTLYWYLQNLGQGPELLIRYENEEAVDDSQLPKDRFSAERLKGVDSTLKIQPAELGDSAVYLCASSHRGNGELFFGEGSRLTVL.

The chain links TRBV5-5 to TRBJ1-4; D gene ambiguous. Looked up from germline, CDR1 is SGHKS and CDR2 is YYEKEE (reference sequence). CDR3 size: 14 residues. The V end lost 1 base, the J end lost 4 bases, and 8 bases lay between the germline ends. The CDR3 DNA follows: TGTGCCAGCAGCTTGTATACAGATAATGAAAAACTGTTTTTT. As protein: CASSLYTDNEKLFF.

In its sample, this clone was seen a few times. This sequence joins TRBV3-1 (or the pseudogene TRBV3-2) and TRBJ2-7; TRBD1 aligns across 7 bases. The germline gives CDR1 LGHDT, CDR2 YNNKEL (reference sequence). Trimming at V came to 9 bases and at J to 2 bases, leaving 7 bases not matched to a gene. This CDR3 contains 13 residues. CDR3 residues: CASGPTGTYEQYF. The CDR3 coding sequence is TGTGCCAGTGGACCGACAGGGACCTACGAGCAGTACTTC.

Points on this clone: One junction end disagrees with the germline gene, perhaps due to a read error. The chain has TRBV4-1 and TRBJ1-1; 7 nucleotides match TRBD1. Germline CDR1 is MGHRA and CDR2 is YSYEKL. The CDR3 sequence is 14 residues long. CDR3 sequence reads: CASSLEGQRTKAFF. The CDR3 DNA reads as TGCGCCAGCAGCCTCGAGGGACAGCGCACTAAAGCTTTCTTT.

This clone was recorded a few times. This chain joins TRBV20-1 and TRBJ1-3; possible D gene TRBD1, 6 bases. The CDR3 spans 16 residues. Germline loops: CDR1 DFQATT, CDR2 SNEGSKA (reference sequence). Trimming left V 3 bases short and J 0 bases short, with 15 bases between. As DNA, the CDR3 is TGCAGTGCTAGTCAAGGGGGAACTAGCTCTGGAAACACCATATATTTT. Protein: CSASQGGTSSGNTIYF.

This clone turned up a few times. The chain uses TRBV30 and TRBJ1-2; D not resolved. Trimming removed 3 bases at V and 0 bases at J, with 8 bases between. This CDR3 region has 13 residues. The germline gives CDR1 GTSNPN, CDR2 SVGIG (reference sequence). CDR3 DNA: TGTGCCTGGAGGACACGGGCTAACTATGGCTACACCTTC. This sequence encodes CAWRTRANYGYTF.

This clone was seen only once. V gene TRBV6-1 combines with J gene TRBJ1-5, with 7 bases aligning to TRBD1. Per the germline V gene, CDR1 is MNHNS and CDR2 is SASEGT. There are 18 residues in the CDR3. The V gene end was trimmed by 4 bases and the J gene end by 4 bases; junction bases not matched to a gene: 16. Written as DNA, the CDR3 is TGTGCCAGCAGTGTTTCTCCGGCCCGGGACAGTCCTAATCAGCCCCAGCATTTT. It encodes CASSVSPARDSPNQPQHF.

The V call is TRBV5-1, the J call TRBJ2-7, with a weak D call TRBD2 (6 bases). The CDR3 sequence is 14 residues long. V was clipped by 3 bases and J by 4 bases, with 14 bases between them. CDR1 and CDR2 from the germline V gene are SGHRS and YFSETQ. In DNA form, the CDR3 reads TGCGCCAGCAGCTCCCTTCCCGGGAGATACGAGCAGTACTTC. Translated, it gives CASSSLPGRYEQYF.

The table lists this clone with a few counts. This chain connects TRBV5-1 to TRBJ2-1; 9 bases map to TRBD1. The length of the CDR3 is 15 residues. J gave up 6 bases and V 4 bases, and 8 bases lay outside the gene matches. CDR1 SGHRS and CDR2 YFSETQ come from the germline V gene. The CDR3 sequence: CASSGGTGNSNEQFF. The CDR3 region has the DNA TGCGCCAGCAGCGGTGGGACAGGGAACTCCAATGAGCAGTTCTTC. Combining the CDR3 with reference TRBV5-1 and TRBJ2-1 gives the whole variable domain KAGVTQTPRYLIKTRGQQVTLSCSPISGHRSVSWYQQTPGQGLQFLFEYFSETQRNKGNFPGRFSGRQFSNSRSEMNVSTLELGDSALYLCASSGGTGNSNEQFFGPGTRLTVL.

The DNA for the CDR3 is TGTGCCAGTAGTATCAGGGGCCCGTACGAGCAGTACTTC. Protein product: CASSIRGPYEQYF. V and J are TRBV19 and TRBJ2-7, with D perhaps matching TRBD1 (6 bases). The germline gives CDR1 LNHDA, CDR2 SQIVND (reference sequence). Between the trimmed V and J ends, which lost 3 bases and 4 bases, there was a span of 10 bases. The CDR3 length is 13 residues. Together with reference TRBV19 and TRBJ2-7, the CDR3 gives the full variable domain: DGGITQSPKYLFRKEGQNVTLSCEQNLNHDAMYWYRQDPGQGLRLIYYSQIVNDFQKGDIAEGYSVSREKKESFPLTVTSAQKNPTAFYLCASSIRGPYEQYFGPGTRLTVT.

This clone was seen once. The chain uses TRBV5-8 and TRBJ1-1, with D uncertain. The ends were cut back, 1 base at V and 7 bases at J, with 14 bases in the middle. This CDR3 is 14 amino acids long. CDR1 and CDR2 from the germline V gene are SGHTS and YDEGEE. CDR3 DNA sequence: TGTGCCAGCAGCTTGCAGGACCGGGAGAGTGAAGCTTTCTTT. It translates to CASSLQDRESEAFF.

V usage is TRBV19 and J usage is TRBJ1-2; a possible D gene is TRBD1 (5 bases). The V end was cut by 4 bases, the J end by 3 bases, with 15 bases between. CDR1 and CDR2 (germline): LNHDA, SQIVND (reference sequence). This CDR3 region has 15 residues. The CDR3 here is CASSTTRDGHYGYTF. DNA for the CDR3: TGTGCCAGTAGTACCACCCGGGACGGTCACTATGGCTACACCTTC.

The rearrangement uses TRBV7-9 and TRBJ1-6; tentative D call: TRBD1 (5 bases). V gave up 0 bases and J gave up 7 bases, with 13 bases separating them. The germline V gene has CDR1 SEHNR and CDR2 FQNEAQ (reference sequence). The CDR3 has 16 amino acids. In nucleotides, the CDR3 is TGTGCCAGCAGCTTAGCGGGGCAAGGGTACAATTCACCCCTCCACTTT. Protein: CASSLAGQGYNSPLHF.

The chain is built from TRBV4-3 and TRBJ1-1, with 9 bases matching TRBD1. CDR3 length: 14 amino acids. Germline loops: CDR1 LGHNA, CDR2 YSLEER. Losses at the gene ends were 0 bases for V and 14 bases for J; bases not matched to a gene: 10. CDR3 amino acids: CASSQEYRGQSEFF. The CDR3 nucleotides are TGCGCCAGCAGCCAAGAATACAGGGGGCAATCTGAATTCTTT.

The chain links TRBV4-3 to TRBJ2-7; D is tentatively TRBD1 or TRBD2 (6 bases each). The germline V and J ends were trimmed by 1 base and 0 bases, with 10 bases remaining between them. This CDR3 is built from 15 residues. Germline CDR1 LGHNA, CDR2 YSLEER. The CDR3: CASSQGRGPSYEQYF. The CDR3 DNA reads TGCGCCAGCAGCCAAGGACGGGGGCCCTCCTACGAGCAGTACTTC.

This rearrangement joins TRBV6-5 to TRBJ1-5; D is unclear. The V gene's germline CDR1 is MNHEY and CDR2 SVGAGI. Trimming took off 9 bases at V and 0 bases at J, with 12 bases between the two ends. The CDR3 runs 14 residues. The CDR3 region has the DNA TGTGCCAGTGGGTTTTCTAATAGCAATCAGCCCCAGCATTTT. Translation gives CASGFSNSNQPQHF.

This rearrangement joins TRBV6-5 to TRBJ2-7; D not resolved. This CDR3 has 14 residues. The germline V gene has CDR1 MNHEY and CDR2 SVGAGI. V was shortened by 6 bases and J by 0 bases, with 12 bases between the two germline ends. CDR3 nucleotides: TGTGCCAGCAGCTACGATTGGACCTCCTACGAGCAGTACTTC. Its translation: CASSYDWTSYEQYF.

The table lists this clone with a count of one. The chain joins TRBV7-9 to TRBJ2-5; the D gene is possibly TRBD1 (7 bases). V was shortened by 11 bases and J by 3 bases, with 10 bases between the two germline ends. Germline-derived CDR1 and CDR2 are SEHNR and FQNEAQ (reference sequence). The CDR3 consists of 11 residues. DNA of the CDR3: TGTGCCTCCAGGGGGGAAGAGACCCAGTACTTC. Translated, it gives CASRGEETQYF.